Listed below are T cell receptor beta chains from one sample, sequenced in a study of CD8 T cells in Susac syndrome. TCRdb reprocessed the immunoSEQ multiplex PCR reads with MiXCR, giving one entry per CDR3 protein. The sample comprises 160,000 or so distinct CDR3 sequences, 90% to 95% of which are singletons, and 0.12% rests with the top ten. Sequencing input: CD4+ T cells from PBMCs. These receptors all come from a human donor with Susac syndrome. CDR3s include the opening cysteine and the closing phenylalanine or tryptophan. D genes are given only for firm matches. Part of the rows lack a size; the others show once, few, many or a class for expanded clones.

TRBV20-1	.	.	TRBJ1-1	CSARKTDLQTEAFF	TGCAGTGCTAGGAAGACGGACCTCCAAACTGAAGCTTTCTTT
TRBV6-2/TRBV6-3	.	.	TRBJ1-2	CASTSGTINYGYTF	TGTGCCAGCACCTCCGGGACGATAAACTATGGCTACACCTTC
TRBV29-1	TRBD2	.	TRBJ2-1	CSCGLAGGRYNEQFF	TGCAGTTGTGGGCTAGCGGGGGGGAGGTACAATGAGCAGTTCTTC
TRBV2	.	.	TRBJ2-2	CASTPTVVNTGELFF	TGTGCCAGCACCCCGACAGTTGTGAACACCGGGGAGCTGTTTTTT
TRBV12-3/TRBV12-4	.	once	TRBJ2-2	CASSLGTTLTGELFF	TGTGCCAGCAGTTTAGGTACTACCCTCACCGGGGAGCTGTTTTTT
TRBV7-2	.	.	TRBJ2-7	CASSPDPSSYEQYF	TGTGCCAGCAGCCCCGACCCCAGCTCCTACGAGCAGTACTTC
TRBV7-9	.	.	TRBJ1-1	CASSLNYQGTEAFF	TGTGCCAGCAGCTTAAATTATCAGGGCACTGAAGCTTTCTTT
TRBV19	.	.	TRBJ2-7	CASSRDTAYEQYF	TGTGCCAGTAGCAGGGACACTGCCTACGAGCAGTACTTC
TRBV30	.	.	TRBJ1-4	CAWSGAELSEKLFF	TGTGCCTGGAGTGGGGCAGAACTGAGTGAAAAACTGTTTTTT
TRBV29-1	TRBD1	.	TRBJ2-4	CSVGQGWTKNIQYF	TGCAGCGTTGGACAGGGGTGGACCAAAAACATTCAGTACTTC
TRBV24-1	.	.	TRBJ1-5	CATSDQGGQPQHF	TGTGCCACCAGTGATCAGGGAGGCCAGCCCCAGCATTTT
TRBV6-1	.	.	TRBJ1-1	CASSETPNTEAFF	TGTGCCAGCAGTGAAACCCCGAACACTGAAGCTTTCTTT
TRBV15	TRBD1	.	TRBJ2-3	CATSSSRQGRGDTQYF	TGTGCCACCAGCAGCTCTAGACAGGGGAGAGGAGATACGCAGTATTTT
TRBV20-1	.	.	TRBJ2-2	CSAWAHHPGELFF	TGCAGTGCTTGGGCCCATCACCCGGGGGAGCTGTTTTTT
TRBV27	.	.	TRBJ2-2	CASKRGVSNTGELFF	TGTGCCAGCAAACGAGGCGTATCGAACACCGGGGAGCTGTTTTTT
TRBV20-1	.	.	TRBJ1-4	CSARGSVNEKLFF	TGCAGTGCTAGAGGGAGCGTAAATGAAAAACTGTTTTTT
TRBV6-5	TRBD1	.	TRBJ2-7	CASTRTGTYEQYF	TGTGCCAGCACCAGGACAGGCACCTACGAGCAGTACTTC
TRBV20-1	TRBD2	.	TRBJ2-7	CSARGGLGSEQYF	TGCAGTGCTCGCGGGGGACTAGGGAGCGAGCAGTACTTC
TRBV19	.	.	TRBJ1-6	CASSFEGNSPLHF	TGTGCCAGTAGTTTCGAGGGAAACTCACCCCTCCACTTT
TRBV7-9	.	.	TRBJ2-5	CASSHPPGETQYF	TGTGCCAGCAGCCATCCCCCTGGGGAGACCCAGTACTTC
TRBV20-1	.	.	TRBJ1-2	CSARRAGIYGYTF	TGCAGTGCTAGACGGGCTGGGATCTATGGCTACACCTTC
TRBV29-1	.	.	TRBJ2-3	CSVLGADTQYF	TGCAGCGTTTTAGGTGCAGATACGCAGTATTTT
TRBV5-1	.	.	TRBJ2-7	CASSFSGSRSYEQYF	TGCGCCAGCAGCTTTTCAGGGAGTAGGTCCTACGAGCAGTACTTC
TRBV12-3/TRBV12-4	TRBD2	few	TRBJ2-7	CASSRAGGLYEQYF	TGTGCCAGCAGTCGAGCGGGGGGGCTTTACGAGCAGTACTTC
TRBV5-6	.	.	TRBJ1-5	CASSLSTALRQPQHF	TGTGCCAGCAGCCTCAGCACGGCCCTTCGTCAGCCCCAGCATTTT
TRBV12-3/TRBV12-4	TRBD1	.	TRBJ1-5	CASSLELGQCVHF	TGTGCCAGCAGTCTTGAGCTGGGACAGTGTGTGCATTTT
TRBV2	.	.	TRBJ2-7	CASSELPTYEQYF	TGTGCCAGCAGTGAACTCCCGACCTACGAGCAGTACTTC
TRBV12-3/TRBV12-4	.	once	TRBJ1-2	CASSPTDNYGYTF	TGTGCCAGCAGCCCGACCGATAACTATGGCTACACCTTC